This is a list of T cell receptor beta chains from one sample in a study of blood T cell repertoires in COVID-19. Method: immunoSEQ multiplex PCR; TCRdb's copy keeps in-frame clones and lacks some. This sample has more than 85,000 clones, with 70% to 90% found just once. Sequencing input: peripheral blood. The receptors shown here come from a human donor with COVID-19, enrolled during active disease. The donor label of this sample is uncertain. Both conserved end residues are part of each CDR3. The order of the fields is D gene, J gene, V gene, clone size, CDR3 protein, CDR3 DNA. D genes are given only for firm matches. Size is omitted from some rows. Given values are once, few, many or a class for expanded clones.

- TRBJ1-1 TRBV11-3 - CASSLVGGGEAFF TGTGCCAGCAGCTTAGTTGGGGGAGGTGAAGCTTTCTTT
TRBD1 TRBJ1-2 TRBV11-2 - CASSPGQGNRYTF TGTGCCAGCAGCCCTGGACAGGGGAATCGCTACACCTTC
- TRBJ1-1 TRBV30 - CAWGSGEGTEAFF TGTGCCTGGGGATCCGGGGAGGGGACTGAAGCTTTCTTT
- TRBJ1-2 TRBV7-3 - CASSFPGRGGYTF TGTGCCAGCAGCTTCCCGGGGCGGGGTGGCTACACCTTC
- TRBJ1-1 TRBV9 - CASSPEGGGAGTAFF TGTGCCAGCAGCCCCGAGGGGGGGGGCGCCGGGACCGCTTTCTTT
TRBD2 TRBJ2-4 TRBV19 - CASSIVQRESDKNIQYF TGTGCCAGTAGTATAGTCCAGCGGGAGTCGGACAAAAACATTCAGTACTTC
- TRBJ2-7 TRBV6-5 - CASSQYRVGTYEQYF TGTGCCAGCAGTCAATATCGCGTGGGCACCTACGAGCAGTACTTC
- TRBJ1-2 TRBV12-3/TRBV12-4 - CASSLDGYGYTF TGTGCCAGCAGTTTAGACGGCTATGGCTACACCTTC
TRBD2 TRBJ2-5 TRBV5-6 - CASSFSSGGTAQYF TGTGCCAGCAGCTTTTCTAGCGGGGGAACGGCCCAGTACTTC
- TRBJ2-5 TRBV28 - CASSLPGWETQYF TGTGCCAGCAGTTTACCGGGGTGGGAGACCCAGTACTTC
- TRBJ1-1 TRBV28 - CAAGVRTEAFF TGTGCCGCGGGGGTTCGCACTGAAGCTTTCTTT
TRBD2 TRBJ2-5 TRBV5-1 - CASSPLGGRETQYF TGCGCCAGCAGCCCACTCGGGGGGAGAGAGACCCAGTACTTC
TRBD1 TRBJ2-7 TRBV9 - CASSVSGTAYEQYF TGTGCCAGCAGCGTTTCCGGGACAGCCTACGAGCAGTACTTC
TRBD2 TRBJ2-1 TRBV10-3 - CAISEGLAGREQFF TGTGCCATCAGTGAGGGACTAGCGGGACGTGAGCAGTTCTTC
- TRBJ2-1 TRBV19 once CASKLGATYNEQFF TGTGCCAGTAAGCTGGGGGCGACCTACAATGAGCAGTTCTTC
- TRBJ2-7 TRBV11-2 - CASSRRAWYEQYF TGTGCCAGCAGCCGGCGGGCATGGTACGAGCAGTACTTC
- TRBJ2-7 TRBV10-3 - CAISGTLYEQYF TGTGCCATCAGTGGGACTCTTTACGAGCAGTACTTC
- TRBJ1-2 TRBV7-9 - CASSSGFSYTF TGTGCCAGCAGCTCAGGATTCTCCTACACCTTC
- TRBJ1-1 TRBV5-1 - CASSGSLGGDTEAFF TGCGCCAGCAGCGGGTCCCTAGGGGGGGACACTGAAGCTTTCTTT
- TRBJ2-3 TRBV6-4 - CASSDSTESSTDTQYF TGTGCCAGCAGTGACTCGACAGAGTCTAGCACAGATACGCAGTATTTT
TRBD1 TRBJ1-2 TRBV19 - CASSSAGGWDGYTF TGTGCCAGTAGTTCTGCAGGGGGATGGGATGGCTACACCTTC
TRBD1 TRBJ1-4 TRBV15 - CATGRGGEKLFF TGTGCCACCGGCAGGGGGGGTGAAAAACTGTTTTTT
TRBD1 TRBJ1-1 TRBV25-1 - CASSAYTTGGTEAFF TGTGCCAGCAGTGCTTATACTACAGGGGGGACTGAAGCTTTCTTT
- TRBJ1-2 TRBV5-1 - CASSPRAGRNSGYTF TGCGCCAGCAGCCCGCGGGCCGGCCGTAATAGTGGCTACACCTTC
- TRBJ1-1 TRBV3-1/TRBV3-2 - CASSPSAFNTEAFF TGTGCCAGCTCCCCGTCAGCGTTTAACACTGAAGCTTTCTTT
- TRBJ1-2 TRBV2 - CASSDEQGSYGYTF TGTGCCAGCAGTGATGAGCAGGGCTCCTATGGCTACACCTTC
- TRBJ2-5 TRBV12-3/TRBV12-4 - CASSWHQETQYF TGTGCCAGCAGTTGGCACCAAGAGACCCAGTACTTC
- TRBJ1-3 TRBV27 - CASSSLDTSSGNTIYF TGTGCCAGCAGTTCTTTAGACACCTCCTCTGGAAACACCATATATTTT
TRBD1 TRBJ2-5 TRBV12-5 - CASGLDRGRETQYF TGTGCTAGTGGCCTTGACAGGGGGCGAGAGACCCAGTACTTC
TRBD1 TRBJ1-5 TRBV29-1 - CSHSGGPGQPQHF TGCAGCCACTCAGGGGGCCCGGGTCAGCCCCAGCATTTT
- TRBJ1-4 TRBV6-5 - CASRFLQGEKLFF TGTGCCAGCAGATTTCTACAGGGTGAAAAACTGTTTTTT
TRBD1 TRBJ1-6 TRBV6-6 - CATRGQGRDYSPLHF TGTGCCACCAGGGGACAGGGGCGCGACTATTCACCCCTCCACTTT
- TRBJ1-3 TRBV2 - CASGRQGGAGNTIYF TGTGCCAGCGGAAGGCAGGGAGGTGCTGGAAACACCATATATTTT